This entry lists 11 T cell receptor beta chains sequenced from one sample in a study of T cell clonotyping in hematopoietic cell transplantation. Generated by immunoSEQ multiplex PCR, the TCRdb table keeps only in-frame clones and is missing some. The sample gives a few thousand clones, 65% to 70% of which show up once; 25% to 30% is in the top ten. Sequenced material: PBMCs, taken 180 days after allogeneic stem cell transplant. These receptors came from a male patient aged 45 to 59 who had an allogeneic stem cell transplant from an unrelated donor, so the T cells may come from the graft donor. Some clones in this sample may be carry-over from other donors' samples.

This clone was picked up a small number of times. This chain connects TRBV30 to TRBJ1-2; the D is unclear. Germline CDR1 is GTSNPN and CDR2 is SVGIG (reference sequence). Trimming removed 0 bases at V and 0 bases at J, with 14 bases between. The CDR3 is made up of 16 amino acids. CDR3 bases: TGTGCCTGGAGTGTACAAGGGCAGGAGACTAACTATGGCTACACCTTC. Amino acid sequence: CAWSVQGQETNYGYTF.

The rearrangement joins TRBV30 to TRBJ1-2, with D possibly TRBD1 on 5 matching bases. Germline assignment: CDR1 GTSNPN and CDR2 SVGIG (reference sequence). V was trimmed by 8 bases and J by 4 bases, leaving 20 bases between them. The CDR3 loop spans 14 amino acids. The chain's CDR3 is CAGTLRGVGYGYTF. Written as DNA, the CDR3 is TGTGCCGGGACCTTACGGGGCGTAGGCTATGGCTACACCTTC.

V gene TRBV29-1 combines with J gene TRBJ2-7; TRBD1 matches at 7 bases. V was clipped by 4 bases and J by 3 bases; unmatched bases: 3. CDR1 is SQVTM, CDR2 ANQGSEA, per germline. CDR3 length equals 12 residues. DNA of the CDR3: TGCAGCGTTGGTGGGACAGTCTACGAGCAGTACTTC. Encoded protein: CSVGGTVYEQYF.

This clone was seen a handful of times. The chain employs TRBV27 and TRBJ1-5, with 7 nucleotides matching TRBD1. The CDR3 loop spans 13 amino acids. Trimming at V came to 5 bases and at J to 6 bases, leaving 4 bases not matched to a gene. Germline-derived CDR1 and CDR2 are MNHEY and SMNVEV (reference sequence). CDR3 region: CASSLYRGQPQHF. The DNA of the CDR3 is TGTGCCAGCAGTCTCTACAGGGGTCAGCCCCAGCATTTT.

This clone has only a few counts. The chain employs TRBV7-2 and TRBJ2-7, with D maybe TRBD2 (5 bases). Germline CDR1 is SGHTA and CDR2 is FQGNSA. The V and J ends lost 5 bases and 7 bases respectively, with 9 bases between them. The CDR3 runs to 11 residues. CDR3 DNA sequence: TGTGCCAGCAGCCCGGGAAGGGAGCAGTACTTC. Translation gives CASSPGREQYF.

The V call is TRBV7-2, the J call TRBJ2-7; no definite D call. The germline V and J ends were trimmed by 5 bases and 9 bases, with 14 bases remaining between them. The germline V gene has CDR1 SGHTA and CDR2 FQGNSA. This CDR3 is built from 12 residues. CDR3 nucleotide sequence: TGTGCCAGCAGCCTAGGGCCAACGGGGCAGTACTTC. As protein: CASSLGPTGQYF.

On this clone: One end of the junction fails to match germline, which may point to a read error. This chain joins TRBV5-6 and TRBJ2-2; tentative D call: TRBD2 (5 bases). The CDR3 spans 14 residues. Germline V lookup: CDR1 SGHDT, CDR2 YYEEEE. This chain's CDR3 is CASSLRVYTGELFF. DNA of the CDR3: TGTGCTAGCAGCTTGCGGGTTTACACCGGGGAGCTGTTTTTT.

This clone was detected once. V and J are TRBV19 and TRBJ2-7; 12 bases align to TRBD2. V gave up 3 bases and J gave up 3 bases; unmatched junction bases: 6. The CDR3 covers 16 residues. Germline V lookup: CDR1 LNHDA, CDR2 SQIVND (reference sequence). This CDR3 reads CASSIASGRALYEQYF. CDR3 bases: TGTGCCAGTAGTATTGCTAGCGGGAGGGCTCTCTACGAGCAGTACTTC.

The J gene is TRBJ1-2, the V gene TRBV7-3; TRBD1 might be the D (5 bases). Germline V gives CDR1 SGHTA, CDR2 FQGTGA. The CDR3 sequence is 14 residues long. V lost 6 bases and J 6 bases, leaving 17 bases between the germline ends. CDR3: CASSLRSGADGYTF. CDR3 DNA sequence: TGTGCCAGCAGTCTTAGGTCCGGGGCAGATGGCTACACCTTC. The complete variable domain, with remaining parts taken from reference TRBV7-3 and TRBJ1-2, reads GAGVSQTPSNKVTEKGKYVELRCDPISGHTALYWYRQSLGQGPEFLIYFQGTGAADDSGLPNDRFFAVRPEGSVSTLKIQRTERGDSAVYLCASSLRSGADGYTFGSGTRLTVV.

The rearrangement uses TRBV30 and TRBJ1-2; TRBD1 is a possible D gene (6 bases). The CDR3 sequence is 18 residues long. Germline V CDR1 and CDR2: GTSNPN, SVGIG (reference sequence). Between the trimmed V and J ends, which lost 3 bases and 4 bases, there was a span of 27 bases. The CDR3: CAWSQSPGTKVAGYGYTF. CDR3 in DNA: TGTGCCTGGAGCCAATCACCGGGGACAAAGGTGGCGGGCTATGGCTACACCTTC.

In nucleotides, the CDR3 is TGCGCCAGCAGCCAAGAGAGTTCTTCTGGAAACACCATATATTTT. Its translation: CASSQESSSGNTIYF. J is TRBJ1-3 and V is TRBV4-3, with no clear D. Per the germline V gene, CDR1 is LGHNA and CDR2 is YSLEER. CDR3 length equals 15 residues. V was shortened by 0 bases and J by 1 base, with 7 bases between the two germline ends.